The 27 T cell receptor beta chains given below trace back to one sample, sequenced in a study of blood T cells in healthy people across ages. Next came a second PCR, run for roughly 6 to 11 cycles, which used a sample-barcoded 5' primer along with a J-beta primer mix. In TCRdb, the 5' RACE reads were re-called with MiXCR into one record per CDR3 protein. This sample carries 1.8 million or so distinct CDR3 sequences, 39% of them seen once, and the ten largest clones take roughly 23%. The sample taken for sequencing was blood. All receptors derive from a human donor in good health.

This clonotype turned up a few times. V and J are TRBV6-2 or TRBV6-3 and TRBJ2-7, with 10 bases that match TRBD2. The germline CDR1 and CDR2 sequences are MNHEY and SVGEGT. V was pared by 5 bases and J by 4 bases, with 8 bases of the junction left unmatched. The CDR3 runs 15 residues. CDR3 residues: CASSTRQRGGYEQYF. CDR3 DNA sequence: TGTGCCAGCAGTACCCGCCAGCGGGGGGGGTACGAGCAGTACTTC.

The genes are TRBV20-1 and TRBJ2-7; D may be TRBD1 (6 bases). The V gene lost 4 bases and the J gene lost 4 bases, with 14 bases spanning the gap. CDR1 is DFQATT and CDR2 is SNEGSKA in the germline V gene (reference sequence). This CDR3 has 13 amino acids. The CDR3 nucleotides read TGCAGTGCTATCCCACTGACAGGATACGAGCAGTACTTC. Translating it yields CSAIPLTGYEQYF.

The chain combines TRBV12-3 or TRBV12-4 with TRBJ1-2; 7 bases map to TRBD1. V gave up 5 bases and J gave up 8 bases; unmatched junction bases: 17. The CDR3 extends over 16 amino acids. The chain's CDR3 is CASSVDRVLRGGGYTF. The CDR3 DNA reads as TGTGCCAGCAGTGTCGACAGGGTGTTGAGGGGTGGGGGCTACACCTTC.

The chain combines TRBV3-1 with TRBJ2-1; 8 nucleotides agree with TRBD1. V shed 3 bases and J 9 bases; nucleotides not matched to a gene: 13. This CDR3 contains 16 residues. CDR1 LGHDT and CDR2 YNNKEL come from the germline V gene (reference sequence). The CDR3 protein is CASSHPSGTGGGEQFF. CDR3 coding DNA: TGTGCCAGCAGCCATCCCTCGGGGACAGGAGGGGGTGAGCAGTTCTTC.

This chain links TRBV19 with TRBJ2-7; tentative D call: TRBD1 (6 bases). Matching the DNA end better, TRBJ2-5 makes the J call doubtful. The CDR3 spans 15 residues. From germline, CDR1 is LNHDA and CDR2 SQIVND (reference sequence). The DNA of the CDR3 is TGTGCCAGTAGTATACCCGGCAGGGGAAAAGAGACCCAGTACTTC. Its translation: CASSIPGRGKETQYF.

V is TRBV10-3 and J is TRBJ2-5; the D is unclear. Germline assignment: CDR1 ENHRY and CDR2 SYGVKD. The CDR3 is 14 residues long. The ends were cut back, 4 bases at V and 2 bases at J, with 11 bases in the middle. This CDR3 reads CAISGGRRQETQYF. The CDR3 bases are TGTGCCATCAGTGGAGGCAGGCGACAAGAGACCCAGTACTTC.

This clonotype occurred a few times. The J gene is TRBJ1-6, the V gene TRBV10-3; D is unclear. V was shortened by 5 bases and J by 7 bases, with 15 bases between the two germline ends. The germline gives CDR1 ENHRY, CDR2 SYGVKD. The CDR3 sequence is 15 residues long. CDR3 sequence: CAISPLGPENSPLHF. CDR3 nucleotides: TGTGCCATCAGTCCACTCGGACCGGAAAATTCACCCCTCCACTTT.

The V call is TRBV11-2, the J call TRBJ1-2; no reliable D call. The CDR3 totals 13 residues. Germline V gene sequence: CDR1 SGHAT, CDR2 FQNNGV. Between the trimmed V and J ends, which lost 5 bases and 2 bases, there was a span of 9 bases. The CDR3 here is CASSPELNYGYTF. The CDR3 coding sequence is TGTGCCAGCAGCCCCGAGTTGAACTATGGCTACACCTTC.

This clonotype was counted a few times. This sequence joins TRBV2 and TRBJ2-3; D is uncertain. The CDR3 totals 13 residues. Per the germline V gene, CDR1 is SNHLY and CDR2 is FYNNEI. Trimming took off 1 base at V and 4 bases at J, with 6 bases between the two ends. The CDR3 DNA sequence: TGTGCCAGCAGTGAAGAGGCGGCAGATACGCAGTATTTT. Its translation is CASSEEAADTQYF. The full variable domain, rest sourced from reference TRBV2 and TRBJ2-3, is EPEVTQTPSHQVTQMGQEVILRCVPISNHLYFYWYRQILGQKVEFLVSFYNNEISEKSEIFDDQFSVERPDGSNFTLKIRSTKLEDSAMYFCASSEEAADTQYFGPGTRLTVL.

This chain connects TRBV9 to TRBJ1-2, with D unresolved. V was cut by 1 base and J by 4 bases, with 14 bases left in between. The CDR3 extends over 15 amino acids. Germline V gene lookup returns CDR1 SGDLS and CDR2 YYNGEE. CDR3 amino acids: CASSVSGGRTYGYTF. The CDR3 region has the DNA TGTGCCAGCAGCGTAAGCGGCGGTAGAACCTATGGCTACACCTTC.

The V gene is TRBV29-1, the J gene TRBJ1-1; a possible D gene is TRBD1 (5 bases). V lost 5 bases and J lost 1, with 32 bases in between. CDR3 length: 20 amino acids. Germline V gene data show CDR1 as SQVTM and CDR2 as ANQGSEA. CDR3 sequence: CSVREIGALGGSARNTEAFF. The DNA of the CDR3 is TGCAGCGTTAGAGAGATCGGAGCTTTGGGGGGGTCGGCGAGGAACACTGAAGCTTTCTTT.

The genes are TRBV6-6 and TRBJ1-1; D is uncertain. Germline CDR1 reads MNHNY; CDR2 reads SVGAGI (reference sequence). The ends were cut back, 5 bases at V and 1 base at J, with 14 bases in the middle. This CDR3 region has 15 residues. The CDR3 DNA sequence: TGTGCCAGCAGTGGAACGATGACCTGGAACACTGAAGCTTTCTTT. Its protein is CASSGTMTWNTEAFF.

The V and J genes are TRBV28 and TRBJ1-4; D not resolved. The CDR3 is 12 amino acids. CDR1 and CDR2 (germline): MDHEN, SYDVKM. Trimming cost V 5 bases and J 8 bases, with 9 bases left between them. Written as DNA, the CDR3 is TGTGCCAGCAGTCCATTGTGGGAAAAACTGTTTTTT. It is translated as CASSPLWEKLFF.

Comments on this clonotype: A much more abundant neighbour one base away suggests this may be a read error. The gene calls are TRBV29-1 and TRBJ2-3; 8 bases fit TRBD1. The CDR3 sequence is 15 residues long. The germline V gene has CDR1 SQVTM and CDR2 ANQGSEA. The V and J ends lost 0 bases and 4 bases, in that order; junction bases with no gene match: 6. The CDR3 region is CSVEDQAGGADTQYF. In DNA form, the CDR3 reads TGCAGCGTTGAAGATCAGGCAGGGGGCGCAGATACGCAGTATTTT.

The chain has TRBV6-5 and TRBJ2-3; 12 bases match TRBD2. Germline loops: CDR1 MNHEY, CDR2 SVGAGI. The CDR3 contains 15 residues. Unmatched junction bases numbered 11, after V lost 7 bases and J lost 9 bases. Here the CDR3 reads CASNRTSGDTGTQYF. In nucleotides, the CDR3 is TGTGCCAGCAACCGGACTAGCGGGGATACTGGAACGCAGTATTTT.

There are a few counts of this clonotype. The V call is TRBV12-3 or TRBV12-4, the J call TRBJ2-7; D not resolved. The CDR3 has 14 residues. The V end was cut by 5 bases, the J end by 0 bases, with 11 bases between. As DNA, the CDR3 is TGTGCCAGCAGTCTCCAAAGTTTCTCCTACGAGCAGTACTTC. This sequence encodes CASSLQSFSYEQYF.

This clonotype was detected a few times. The V and J genes are TRBV7-2 and TRBJ2-1; D not certain. V was shortened by 4 bases and J by 5 bases, with 15 bases between the two germline ends. The CDR3 has 15 residues. Germline lookup yields CDR1 SGHTA and CDR2 FQGNSA. The CDR3 DNA follows: TGTGCCAGCAGCTACTCAAGTAGTTCCCACAATGAGCAGTTCTTC. It codes for CASSYSSSSHNEQFF.

The chain is built from TRBV29-1 and TRBJ2-1, with 11 bases identical to TRBD2. CDR3 length: 17 amino acids. CDR1 is SQVTM and CDR2 is ANQGSEA in the germline V gene. With 0 bases clipped from V and 6 bases from J, the junction kept 10 bases outside the gene matches. CDR3 residues: CSVEDETSGGNANEQFF. CDR3 nucleotide sequence: TGCAGCGTTGAAGACGAAACTAGCGGGGGTAACGCCAATGAGCAGTTCTTC.

V and J are TRBV15 and TRBJ1-5; 7 positions match TRBD1. CDR3 length: 15 residues. V shed 8 bases, J shed 0 bases, and the junction held 7 bases outside the gene matches. The germline V gene encodes CDR1 LNHNV and CDR2 YYDKDF (reference sequence). CDR3 nucleotides: TGTGCCACCCGACACCCAGGGGGTAGCAATCAGCCCCAGCATTTT. Encoded protein: CATRHPGGSNQPQHF.

This clonotype has only a few counts. V usage is TRBV7-9 and J usage is TRBJ1-5; D call uncertain. Per the germline V gene, CDR1 is SEHNR and CDR2 is FQNEAQ (reference sequence). This CDR3 has 14 amino acids. The ends were cut back, 5 bases at V and 0 bases at J, with 8 bases in the middle. CDR3 sequence: CASSTQRSNQPQHF. The CDR3 DNA is TGTGCCAGCAGCACCCAGCGTAGCAATCAGCCCCAGCATTTT. Combining the CDR3 with reference TRBV7-9 and TRBJ1-5 gives the whole variable domain DTGVSQNPRHKITKRGQNVTFRCDPISEHNRLYWYRQTLGQGPEFLTYFQNEAQLEKSRLLSDRFSAERPKGSFSTLEIQRTEQGDSAMYLCASSTQRSNQPQHFGDGTRLSIL.

This clonotype was detected a few times. The rearrangement joins TRBV5-1 to TRBJ2-1; 9 bases fit TRBD2. The germline CDR1 and CDR2 sequences are SGHRS and YFSETQ. V was pared by 0 bases and J by 7 bases, with 5 bases of the junction left unmatched. The CDR3 spans 15 residues. DNA for the CDR3: TGCGCCAGCAGCTTGGCAGCGGGGGGCCCTAATGAGCAGTTCTTC. Translation gives CASSLAAGGPNEQFF.

V is TRBV5-6 and J is TRBJ2-1; D is ambiguous. The V end lost 2 bases, the J end lost 5 bases, and 14 bases lay between the germline ends. CDR3 length equals 15 residues. Germline lookup yields CDR1 SGHDT and CDR2 YYEEEE. The CDR3, as DNA: TGTGCCAGCAGCTTATTGATGGGTAAGGACAATGAGCAGTTCTTC. Translated: CASSLLMGKDNEQFF.

The chain employs TRBV4-1 and TRBJ1-2; D may be TRBD1 (5 bases). The CDR3 covers 16 residues. In germline, CDR1 is MGHRA, CDR2 YSYEKL. The V gene lost 0 bases and the J gene lost 7 bases, with 18 bases spanning the gap. The CDR3 loop is CASSQDSFRERRGYTF. CDR3 sequence (DNA): TGCGCCAGCAGCCAAGATAGCTTCAGGGAACGACGTGGCTACACCTTC.

This clonotype has only a few counts. The DNA of the CDR3 is TGTGCCAGCAGTACTACAGGGGGCTCAAGGGGCTACACCTTC. It is translated as CASSTTGGSRGYTF. This chain uses TRBV27 with TRBJ1-2; 9 nucleotides line up with TRBD1. From germline, CDR1 is MNHEY and CDR2 SMNVEV (reference sequence). The trim removed 5 bases at V and 8 bases at J, leaving 9 bases unmatched. The CDR3 spans 14 residues.

The rearrangement links TRBV2 to TRBJ2-3, with D tentatively TRBD2 (5 bases). CDR3 size: 14 residues. Germline assignment: CDR1 SNHLY and CDR2 FYNNEI. Trimming removed 4 bases from V and 6 bases from J, with 14 bases in between. In DNA, the CDR3 is TGTGCCAGCAGTGTATTCGGGGTGGGGGATACGCAGTATTTT. This encodes CASSVFGVGDTQYF.

The rearrangement links TRBV5-1 to TRBJ1-1; D uncertain. Germline values: CDR1 SGHRS, CDR2 YFSETQ. The ends were cut back, 0 bases at V and 7 bases at J, with 13 bases in the middle. This CDR3 has 14 residues. CDR3 amino acids: CASSLGQAWDEAFF. The CDR3 nucleotides read TGCGCCAGCAGCTTGGGGCAGGCTTGGGATGAAGCTTTCTTT. The whole variable domain, filled in from reference TRBV5-1 and TRBJ1-1, reads KAGVTQTPRYLIKTRGQQVTLSCSPISGHRSVSWYQQTPGQGLQFLFEYFSETQRNKGNFPGRFSGRQFSNSRSEMNVSTLELGDSALYLCASSLGQAWDEAFFGQGTRLTVV.

This clonotype has a count of ten or more. The chain links TRBV28 to TRBJ2-1; D is perhaps TRBD2 (6 bases). Trimming removed 1 base at V and 4 bases at J, with 8 bases between. Per germline, CDR1 MDHEN and CDR2 SYDVKM. The CDR3 loop spans 14 amino acids. Here the CDR3 DNA reads TGTGCCAGCAGTTTATCGGGGGAATACAATGAGCAGTTCTTC. This codes for CASSLSGEYNEQFF.